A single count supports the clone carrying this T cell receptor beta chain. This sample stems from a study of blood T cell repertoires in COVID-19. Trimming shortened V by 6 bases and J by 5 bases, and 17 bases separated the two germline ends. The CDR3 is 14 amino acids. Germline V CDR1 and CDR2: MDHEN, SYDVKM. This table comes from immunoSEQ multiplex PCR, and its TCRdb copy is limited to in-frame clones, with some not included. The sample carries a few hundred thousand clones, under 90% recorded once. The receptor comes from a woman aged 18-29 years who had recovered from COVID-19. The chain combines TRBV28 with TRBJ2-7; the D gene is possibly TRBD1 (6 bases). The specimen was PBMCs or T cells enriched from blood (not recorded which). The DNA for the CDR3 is TGTGCCAGCAGCCTCACAGGGAATACCGACGAGCAGTACTTC. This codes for CASSLTGNTDEQYF.